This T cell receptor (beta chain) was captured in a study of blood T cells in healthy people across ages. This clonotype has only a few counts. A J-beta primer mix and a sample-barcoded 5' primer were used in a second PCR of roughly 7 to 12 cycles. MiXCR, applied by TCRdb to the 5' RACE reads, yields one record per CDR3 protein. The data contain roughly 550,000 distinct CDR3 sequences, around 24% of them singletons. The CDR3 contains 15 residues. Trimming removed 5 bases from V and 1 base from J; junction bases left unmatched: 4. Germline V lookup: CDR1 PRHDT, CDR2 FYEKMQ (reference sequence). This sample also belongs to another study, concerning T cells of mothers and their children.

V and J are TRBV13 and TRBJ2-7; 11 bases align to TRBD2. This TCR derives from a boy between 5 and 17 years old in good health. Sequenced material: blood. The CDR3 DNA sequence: TGTGCCAGCAGCGCGAGACTAGCGGGGTCCTACGAGCAGTACTTC. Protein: CASSARLAGSYEQYF.